Only a few counts were recorded for the clone carrying this T cell receptor (beta chain). Antigen unknown. This sample was taken from a study of identical twins. General observations from the study: Reduced insertions were recorded for abundant cord blood beta clonotypes, with no such pattern in memory repertoires. The degree of excess twin sharing was weaker in beta out-of-frame sequences.

Carrying unique molecular identifiers, the cDNA also gained a universal primer site through template switching. TCRdb recomputed calls from the 5' RACE reads with MiXCR, one row per CDR3 protein. The sample has 1.5 million to 2 million distinct CDR3 sequences, about 32% seen once; the top ten hold over 0.25%. This sequence was found in a newborn girl in good health. The specimen was cord blood.

For the CDR3, the DNA is TGTGCCAGCAGCCTCGGGACAGGGGTCCATGAGCAGTTCTTC. Its protein product is CASSLGTGVHEQFF. V is TRBV9 and J is TRBJ2-1; 10 bases align to TRBD1. J lost 8 bases, V lost 4 bases, and 6 bases had no gene match. Germline V gene lookup returns CDR1 SGDLS and CDR2 YYNGEE. This CDR3 is 14 amino acids long.